This section outlines one TCR beta chain sequence together with its context. As yet, its antigen is unknown. Presence of unique molecular identifiers characterized the TCR beta cDNA libraries. MiXCR, applied by TCRdb to the PCR reads, yields one record per CDR3 protein. Here the sample spans approximately 440,000 distinct CDR3 sequences, approximately 45% being singletons. The data derive from a study of post-analysis software for immune sequencing data. Study conclusions and caveats: When compared against controls, multiple sclerosis patients showed significantly lower normalized Chao1 diversity. A few TRBV segments (TRBV5-6, TRBV5-1 and TRBV20-1 among them) occurred more frequently in patients than in controls.

The ends lost 4 bases at V and 1 base at J; junction bases unmatched: 8. CDR3 length equals 15 residues. Germline values: CDR1 SGHKS, CDR2 YYEKEE (reference sequence). The sample consisted of blood. The sequence came from a girl aged 5 to 17 with multiple sclerosis. V gene TRBV5-5 combines with J gene TRBJ2-7; TRBD2 agrees at 7 bases. CDR3 loop: CASSILGEGSYEQYF. DNA for the CDR3: TGTGCCAGCAGCATCTTGGGGGAGGGATCCTACGAGCAGTACTTC.